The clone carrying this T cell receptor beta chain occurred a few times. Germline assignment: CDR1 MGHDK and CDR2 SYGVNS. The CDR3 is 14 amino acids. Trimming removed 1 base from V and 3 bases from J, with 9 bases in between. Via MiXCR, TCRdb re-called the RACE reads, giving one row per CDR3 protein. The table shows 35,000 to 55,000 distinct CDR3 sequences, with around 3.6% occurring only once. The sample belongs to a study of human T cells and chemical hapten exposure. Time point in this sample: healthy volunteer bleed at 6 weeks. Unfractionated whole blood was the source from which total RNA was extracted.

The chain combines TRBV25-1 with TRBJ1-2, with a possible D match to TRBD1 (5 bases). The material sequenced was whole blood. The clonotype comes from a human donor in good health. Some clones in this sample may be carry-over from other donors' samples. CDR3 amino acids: CASSELEGYYGYTF. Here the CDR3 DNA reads TGTGCCAGCAGTGAATTGGAGGGGTACTATGGCTACACCTTC.